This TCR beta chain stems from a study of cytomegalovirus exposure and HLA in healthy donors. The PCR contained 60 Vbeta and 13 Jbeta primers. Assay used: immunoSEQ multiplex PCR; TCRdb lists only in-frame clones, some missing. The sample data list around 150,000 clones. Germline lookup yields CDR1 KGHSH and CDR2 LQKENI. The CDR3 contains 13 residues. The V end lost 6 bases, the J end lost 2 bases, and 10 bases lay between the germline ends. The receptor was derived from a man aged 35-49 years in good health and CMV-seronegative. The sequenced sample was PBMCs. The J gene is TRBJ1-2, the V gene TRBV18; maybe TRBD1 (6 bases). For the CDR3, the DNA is TGTGCCAGCTCGGACGGGACAAACTATGGCTACACCTTC. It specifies CASSDGTNYGYTF.